This is a list of T cell receptor beta chains from one sample in a study of cytomegalovirus exposure and HLA in healthy donors. Profiling relied on immunoSEQ multiplex PCR, and the TCRdb table lists in-frame clones only, not all of them. Of approximately 95,000 clones detected, about 81% appear once; the ten largest clones hold approximately 9.9%. Sequenced material: PBMCs. The receptor set was obtained from a man aged 18 to 29 in good health and CMV-seropositive. CDR3s include the opening cysteine and the closing phenylalanine or tryptophan. The D gene is left open where the match is weak. A row's size may be missing; if present it is once, few, many or a size class.

clone_size,d_call,v_call,j_call,cdr3_nt,cdr3_aa
few,TRBD1,TRBV7-9,TRBJ1-1,TGTGCCAGCATCTTATTGGGATACCGGGACAGGGATGGTAGCGCTGAAGCTTTCTTT,CASILLGYRDRDGSAEAFF
.,TRBD2,TRBV7-9,TRBJ2-1,TGTGCCAGCAGCCCTCCGGGACTAGCGGGGCTGAGCTCCTACAATGAGCAGTTCTTC,CASSPPGLAGLSSYNEQFF
.,.,TRBV5-4,TRBJ1-2,TGTGCCAGCAGTTTAAGCTCGGGGACATCCTTC,CASSLSSGTSF
.,.,TRBV28,TRBJ1-1,TGTGCCAGCAGTTTGCAAGGGGACACTGAAGCTTTCTTT,CASSLQGDTEAFF
.,TRBD1,TRBV4-1,TRBJ1-6,TGCGCCAGCAGCCCCGGACAGGGGGCCGCTCCCTCCCGTTCACCCCTCCACTTT,CASSPGQGAAPSRSPLHF
.,.,TRBV7-9,TRBJ1-4,TGTGCCAGCAGCTTGCGGACGGGGAATGAAAAACTGTTTTTT,CASSLRTGNEKLFF
.,.,TRBV7-2,TRBJ1-5,TGTGCCAGCAGCCTAAGAGGGGGGGGAAATCAGCCCCAGCATTTT,CASSLRGGGNQPQHF
once,TRBD1,TRBV18,TRBJ2-3,TGTGCCAGCTCACTACCGGACCGGGACAGGGGATTCGGTACGCAGTATTTT,CASSLPDRDRGFGTQYF
.,TRBD1,TRBV27,TRBJ2-1,TGTGCCAGCAGTTTCCCGGGACAGGGTAACAATGAGCAGTTCTTC,CASSFPGQGNNEQFF
.,.,TRBV18,TRBJ1-1,TGTGCCAGCTCACCTGGGACTACTGAAGCTTTCTTT,CASSPGTTEAFF
few,.,TRBV28,TRBJ1-6,TGTGCCAGCAGTGCTTTGGGGGGTTCACCCCTCCACTTT,CASSALGGSPLHF
.,.,TRBV5-6,TRBJ2-5,TGTGCCAGCAGCCCCGAGGGGGGGTGGGAGACCCAGTACTTC,CASSPEGGWETQYF
few,.,TRBV18,TRBJ2-4,TGTGCCAGCTCACCACCGATGTCCCAGGGACTAGCCAAAAACATTCAGTACTTC,CASSPPMSQGLAKNIQYF
.,.,TRBV6-1,TRBJ1-5,TGTGCCAGCAGTGAAAGCAGGGCTTTCAGTCAGCCCCAGCATTTT,CASSESRAFSQPQHF
few,TRBD2,TRBV13,TRBJ2-4,TGTGCCAGCGCATTGCGGGAGAGTGACATTCAGTACTTC,CASALRESDIQYF
.,TRBD2,TRBV6-4,TRBJ2-3,TGTGCCACCCCAAGGGGGACTAGCGGGGGGGCCAGTAATACAGATACGCAGTATTTT,CATPRGTSGGASNTDTQYF
.,.,TRBV5-1,TRBJ2-4,TGCGCCAGCAGCTATGGGACACTCCATGCCAAAAACATTCAGTACTTC,CASSYGTLHAKNIQYF
.,.,TRBV19,TRBJ2-1,TGTGCCAGTAGGGGAAGAGGGATTGAGCAGTTCTTC,CASRGRGIEQFF
.,TRBD1,TRBV29-1,TRBJ1-2,TGCAGTGTTGATGACAGGGGAGGCGGCTATGGCTACACCTTC,CSVDDRGGGYGYTF
.,.,TRBV28,TRBJ1-5,TGTGCCAGCGATGGGACTCCAGAGCCCCAGCATTTT,CASDGTPEPQHF
.,.,TRBV6-6,TRBJ2-2,TGTGCCAGCAGTTACTCGACGGGGTTCACCGGGGAGCTGTTTTTT,CASSYSTGFTGELFF
once,.,TRBV19,TRBJ2-5,TGTGCCAGTAGTATCGGGGGTGAGCAAGAGACCCAGTACTTC,CASSIGGEQETQYF
.,.,TRBV6-5,TRBJ1-1,TGTGCCAGCAGTTCCCTACTACAGGGCCGAGCTTTCTTT,CASSSLLQGRAFF
few,TRBD2,TRBV6-6,TRBJ2-1,TGTGCCATAGGGCGGGGGGGATACAATGAGCAGTTCTTC,CAIGRGGYNEQFF
.,.,TRBV19,TRBJ1-1,TGTGCCAGTAGTATAACCGGTACCCCCCCTGAAGCTTTCTTT,CASSITGTPPEAFF
once,TRBD2,TRBV4-1,TRBJ2-1,TGCGCCAGCAGCCGGAGGACTAGCGGGGACGATGAGCAGTTCTTC,CASSRRTSGDDEQFF
.,.,TRBV6-5,TRBJ2-1,TGTGCCAGCAGTTACTCGAGGAGGGGGCAAGAGTTCTTC,CASSYSRRGQEFF
.,TRBD1,TRBV4-2,TRBJ2-7,TGTGCCAGCAGCCAAGAAGGGACAGGGGGCCTCGAGCAGTACTTC,CASSQEGTGGLEQYF
.,TRBD1,TRBV5-1,TRBJ1-2,TGCGCCAGCACCCGGACAGGGGATAACTATGGCTACACCTTC,CASTRTGDNYGYTF
.,TRBD1,TRBV28,TRBJ1-5,TGTGCCAGCAGCTCAAACAGGGGACGGAGTCAGCCCCAGCATTTT,CASSSNRGRSQPQHF
.,.,TRBV5-6,TRBJ2-4,TGTGCCAGCAGCTTGGAAGGGAGCCTTAATAGCGTTCAGTACTTC,CASSLEGSLNSVQYF
.,TRBD1,TRBV6-1,TRBJ1-1,TGTGCCAGCACCCCGGACAGGGGGGGTGAAGCTTTCTTT,CASTPDRGGEAFF
few,TRBD2,TRBV7-9,TRBJ2-5,TGTGCCAGCAGCTTAGCTAGCGGGGGGATCAAGACCCAGTACTTC,CASSLASGGIKTQYF
.,.,TRBV6-5,TRBJ1-1,TGTGCCAGCAGTTCAAGGGGATGGGCTGAAGCTTTCTTT,CASSSRGWAEAFF
.,.,TRBV6-1,TRBJ1-1,TGTGCCAGCAGTGAAATTTATGGGGGGAGCACTGAAGCTTTCTTT,CASSEIYGGSTEAFF
.,TRBD2,TRBV30,TRBJ2-3,TGTGCCTGGAGTGTACTGGGACTAGCGGGGTCCCCTACAGATACGCAGTATTTT,CAWSVLGLAGSPTDTQYF
.,.,TRBV4-1,TRBJ1-1,TGCGCCAGCAGCCAGGCCTCTCGTGCCGGGGAAGCTTTCTTT,CASSQASRAGEAFF
.,.,TRBV30,TRBJ1-1,TGTGCCTGGAGTGTACGAGTGAACACTGAAGCTTTCTTT,CAWSVRVNTEAFF
.,.,TRBV28,TRBJ1-5,TGTGCCAGCACCCTAGGGGGGGGCCCCCATCAGCCCCAGCATTTT,CASTLGGGPHQPQHF
.,TRBD2,TRBV7-2,TRBJ2-3,TGTGCCAGCAGCTTGAACCAGCTAGCGGGTAGGACTAGCACAGATACGCAGTATTTT,CASSLNQLAGRTSTDTQYF
.,TRBD1,TRBV9,TRBJ1-3,TGTGCCAGCAGCGCGGACAGGACGACTGGAAACACCATATATTTT,CASSADRTTGNTIYF
.,.,TRBV25-1,TRBJ1-3,TGTGCCAGCAGTGAAGGAGGGACCCCTGACTCTGGAAACACCATATATTTT,CASSEGGTPDSGNTIYF
.,TRBD2,TRBV5-6,TRBJ2-5,TGTGCCAGCAGCCAACTAGCGGGGGGTCGAGAGACCCAGTACTTC,CASSQLAGGRETQYF
.,.,TRBV4-2,TRBJ1-2,TGTGCCAGCAGCCAAGGTACAGAACCCTATGGCTACACCTTC,CASSQGTEPYGYTF
.,TRBD1,TRBV19,TRBJ1-6,TGTGCCACCACCGGGACAGGGAGTTCACCCCTCCACTTT,CATTGTGSSPLHF
.,.,TRBV15,TRBJ1-3,TGTGCCACCAGCAGGACGACAGGATACACCTCTGGAAACACCATATATTTT,CATSRTTGYTSGNTIYF
.,.,TRBV9,TRBJ1-5,TGTGCCAGCAGCGGCCGGGACACATATCAGCCCCAGCATTTT,CASSGRDTYQPQHF
.,.,TRBV29-1,TRBJ1-2,TGCAGCGTTCACCCGGGACTTAGATCTGACGGCTACACCTTC,CSVHPGLRSDGYTF
once,TRBD1,TRBV11-2,TRBJ1-1,TGTGCCAGCAGCGGGGGACAGGGGTTAAACACTGAAGCTTTCTTT,CASSGGQGLNTEAFF
.,TRBD2,TRBV27,TRBJ2-7,TGTGCCAGCAGCTTCATCGGAAGCGGGGGGAACTACGAGCAGTACTTC,CASSFIGSGGNYEQYF
.,.,TRBV30,TRBJ1-6,TGTGCCTGGAGGCTAGGGGTTAGATCACCCCTCCACTTT,CAWRLGVRSPLHF
.,.,TRBV5-1,TRBJ1-4,TGCGCCAGCAGCTTTGGGGGGAAGGGCGAAAAACTGTTTTTT,CASSFGGKGEKLFF
.,.,TRBV7-2,TRBJ2-1,TGTGCCAGCAGCTTAATGGCCAATGAGCAGTTCTTC,CASSLMANEQFF
.,TRBD2,TRBV30,TRBJ2-7,TGTGCCTGGAGTCGGGGCGGGGGACTCTACGAGCAGTACTTC,CAWSRGGGLYEQYF
.,.,TRBV5-3,TRBJ2-7,TGTGCCAGAAGCTTCACGAGCTTAACGGGTACCTACGAGCTTCGTAACTTC,CARSFTSLTGTYELRNF
.,.,TRBV5-1,TRBJ2-7,TGCGCCAGCAGCTGGGGGTGGGGGGATGAGAACGAGCAGTACTTC,CASSWGWGDENEQYF